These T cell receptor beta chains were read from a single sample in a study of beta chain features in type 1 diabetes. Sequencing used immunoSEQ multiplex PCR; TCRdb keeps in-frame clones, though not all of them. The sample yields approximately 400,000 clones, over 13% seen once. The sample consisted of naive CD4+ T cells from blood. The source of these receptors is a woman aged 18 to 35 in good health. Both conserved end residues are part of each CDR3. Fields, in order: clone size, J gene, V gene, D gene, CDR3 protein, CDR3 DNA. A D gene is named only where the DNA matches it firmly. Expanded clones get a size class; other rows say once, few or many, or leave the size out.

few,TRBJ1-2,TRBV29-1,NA,CTVESNYGYTF,TGCACCGTAGAGTCTAACTATGGCTACACCTTC
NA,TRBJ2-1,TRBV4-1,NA,CASSIGQIFNEQFF,TGCGCCAGCAGCATAGGACAAATTTTCAATGAGCAGTTCTTC
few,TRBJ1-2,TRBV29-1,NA,CSVRGAGGGYTF,TGCAGCGTGCGAGGGGCGGGGGGAGGCTACACCTTC
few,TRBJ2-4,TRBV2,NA,CASSETGPVAKNIQYF,TGTGCCAGCAGTGAAACAGGGCCAGTAGCCAAAAACATTCAGTACTTC
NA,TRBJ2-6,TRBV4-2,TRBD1,CASSQEGTALGGANVLTF,TGTGCCAGCAGCCAAGAGGGGACAGCTCTCGGAGGGGCCAACGTCCTGACTTTC
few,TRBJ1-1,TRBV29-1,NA,CSGAGTAFF,TGCAGTGGGGCAGGGACTGCTTTCTTT
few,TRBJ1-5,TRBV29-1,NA,CSVTQGRSNQPQHF,TGCAGCGTTACACAGGGTAGAAGCAATCAGCCCCAGCATTTT
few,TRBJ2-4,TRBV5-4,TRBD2,CASSLGGNADIQYF,TGTGCCAGCAGCCTCGGGGGGAATGCGGACATTCAGTACTTC
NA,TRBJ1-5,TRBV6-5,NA,CASSRQSYQPQHF,TGTGCCAGCAGCCGACAGAGTTATCAGCCCCAGCATTTT
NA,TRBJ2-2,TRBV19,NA,CASIGDPTGELFF,TGTGCCAGTATCGGGGATCCCACCGGGGAGCTGTTTTTT
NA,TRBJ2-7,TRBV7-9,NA,CASSVGQITNYEQYF,TGTGCCAGCAGCGTGGGACAAATTACCAACTACGAGCAGTACTTC
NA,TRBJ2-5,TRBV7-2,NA,CASSPGWSSSGKETQYF,TGTGCCAGCAGCCCCGGATGGTCTTCGTCCGGGAAAGAGACCCAGTACTTC
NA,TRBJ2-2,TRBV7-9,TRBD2,CASSPTSGTNTGELFF,TGTGCCAGCAGCCCTACTAGCGGGACGAACACCGGGGAGCTGTTTTTT
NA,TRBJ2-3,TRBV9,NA,CASSVAIGTQYF,TGTGCCAGCAGCGTAGCAATCGGTACGCAGTATTTT
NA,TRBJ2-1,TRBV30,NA,CAWARGTSAHEQFF,TGTGCCTGGGCAAGGGGGACCTCAGCCCATGAGCAGTTCTTC
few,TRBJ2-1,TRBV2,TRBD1,CASTLDRGYYNEQFF,TGTGCCAGCACCCTGGACAGGGGTTACTACAATGAGCAGTTCTTC
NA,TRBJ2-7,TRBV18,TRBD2,CASSPGLAGEISYEQYF,TGTGCCAGCTCACCGGGACTAGCGGGGGAGATTTCCTACGAGCAGTACTTC
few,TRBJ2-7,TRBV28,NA,CASEGGYEQYF,TGTGCCAGTGAAGGAGGCTACGAGCAGTACTTC
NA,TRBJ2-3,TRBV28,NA,CASSLAQDTQYF,TGTGCCAGCAGTTTGGCCCAAGATACGCAGTATTTT
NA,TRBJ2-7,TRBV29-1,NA,CSVENRDSYEQYF,TGCAGCGTTGAAAACCGGGACTCCTACGAGCAGTACTTC
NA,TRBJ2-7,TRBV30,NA,CAWREGSYEQYF,TGTGCCTGGAGGGAGGGTTCCTACGAGCAGTACTTC
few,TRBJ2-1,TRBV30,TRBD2,CAWSGLVNEQFF,TGTGCCTGGAGCGGACTAGTCAATGAGCAGTTCTTC
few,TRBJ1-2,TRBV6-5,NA,CASSYKVGSYGYTF,TGTGCCAGCAGTTACAAAGTAGGGAGCTATGGCTACACCTTC
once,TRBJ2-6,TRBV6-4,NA,CASSDSRPGANVLTF,TGTGCCAGCAGTGACTCGCGCCCTGGGGCCAACGTCCTGACTTTC
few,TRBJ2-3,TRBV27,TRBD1,CASSSPAGGSTDTQYF,TGTGCCAGCAGTTCCCCGGCAGGGGGTAGTACAGATACGCAGTATTTT
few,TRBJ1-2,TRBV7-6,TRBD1,CASSPPYRDRGREGYTF,TGTGCCAGCAGCCCTCCTTATCGGGACAGGGGGCGTGAGGGCTACACCTTC
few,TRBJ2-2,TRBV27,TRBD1,CASSLVGQGFTGELFF,TGTGCCAGCAGTTTAGTCGGACAGGGCTTCACCGGGGAGCTGTTTTTT
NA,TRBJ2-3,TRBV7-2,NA,CASSPRDTQYF,TGTGCCAGCAGCCCTAGGGATACGCAGTATTTT
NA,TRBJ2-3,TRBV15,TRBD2,CATSRDPGGRAKTDTQYF,TGTGCCACCAGCAGAGATCCGGGCGGGAGGGCCAAGACAGATACGCAGTATTTT
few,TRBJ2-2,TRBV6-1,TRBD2,CASSELRTSSDTGELFF,TGTGCCAGCAGTGAATTGCGGACTAGCAGTGACACCGGGGAGCTGTTTTTT
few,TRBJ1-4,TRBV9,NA,CASSVLDGEKLFF,TGTGCCAGCAGCGTACTAGACGGTGAAAAACTGTTTTTT
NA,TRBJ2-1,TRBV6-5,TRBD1,CASSYSTGEHEQFF,TGTGCCAGCAGTTACTCGACAGGGGAGCATGAGCAGTTCTTC
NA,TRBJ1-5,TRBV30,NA,CAWSSQGNQPQHF,TGTGCCTGGAGTTCCCAGGGGAATCAGCCCCAGCATTTT
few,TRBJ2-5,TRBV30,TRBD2,CAWSVRGGQETQYF,TGTGCCTGGAGTGTACGGGGGGGCCAAGAGACCCAGTACTTC
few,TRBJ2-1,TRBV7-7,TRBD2,CASSPTGTSGPYNEQFF,TGTGCTAGCAGCCCGACCGGGACTAGCGGCCCCTACAATGAGCAGTTCTTC
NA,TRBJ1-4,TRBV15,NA,CATSRDPATNEKLFF,TGTGCCACCAGCAGAGATCCCGCAACTAATGAAAAACTGTTTTTT
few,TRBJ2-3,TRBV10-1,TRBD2,CASSPIVAGRTDTQYF,TGCGCCAGCAGTCCCATCGTAGCGGGAAGGACAGATACGCAGTATTTT
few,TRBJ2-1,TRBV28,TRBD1,CASNRLKGQYNEQFF,TGTGCCAGCAATCGTCTTAAGGGACAGTACAATGAGCAGTTCTTC